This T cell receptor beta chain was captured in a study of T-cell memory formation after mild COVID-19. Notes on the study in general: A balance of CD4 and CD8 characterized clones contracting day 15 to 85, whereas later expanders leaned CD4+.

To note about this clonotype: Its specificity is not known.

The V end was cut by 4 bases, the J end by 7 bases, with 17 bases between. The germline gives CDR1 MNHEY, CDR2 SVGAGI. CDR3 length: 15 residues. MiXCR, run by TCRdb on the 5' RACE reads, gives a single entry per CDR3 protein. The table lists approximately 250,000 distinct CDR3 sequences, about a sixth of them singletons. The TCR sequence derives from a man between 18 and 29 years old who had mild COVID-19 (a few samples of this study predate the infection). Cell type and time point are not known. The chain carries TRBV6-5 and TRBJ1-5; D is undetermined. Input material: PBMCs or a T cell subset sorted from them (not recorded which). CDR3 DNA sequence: TGTGCCAGCAGTTCCCGGACCTCAAGAGGCCAGCCCCAGCATTTT. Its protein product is CASSSRTSRGQPQHF.